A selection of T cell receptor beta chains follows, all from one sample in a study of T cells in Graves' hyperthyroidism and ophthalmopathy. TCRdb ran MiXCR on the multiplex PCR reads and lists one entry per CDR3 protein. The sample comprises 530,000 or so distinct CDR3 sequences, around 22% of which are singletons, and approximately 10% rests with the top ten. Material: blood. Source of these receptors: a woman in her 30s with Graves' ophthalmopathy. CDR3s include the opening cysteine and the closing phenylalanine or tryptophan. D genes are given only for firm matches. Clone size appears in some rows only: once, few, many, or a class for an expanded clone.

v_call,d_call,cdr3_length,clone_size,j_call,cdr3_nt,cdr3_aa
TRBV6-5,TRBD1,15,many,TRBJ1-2,TGTGCCAGCAAACTACCGGGACAGGGGTTCTATGGCTACACCTTC,CASKLPGQGFYGYTF
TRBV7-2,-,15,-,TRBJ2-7,TGTGCCAGCAGCTTAGGGAGGGGGCCAACTACCGAGCAGTACTTC,CASSLGRGPTTEQYF
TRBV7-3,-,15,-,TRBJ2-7,TGTGCCAGCAGCTTAGAGGGGGGAATAGGCTACGAGCAGTACTTC,CASSLEGGIGYEQYF
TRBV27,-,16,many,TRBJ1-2,TGTGCCAGCAGTCTAACCGCAGGGGCTTTAAACTATGGCTACACCTTC,CASSLTAGALNYGYTF
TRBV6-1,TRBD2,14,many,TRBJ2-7,TGTGCCAGCACGCGGGCGGGGGGTTCCTACGAGCAGTACTTC,CASTRAGGSYEQYF
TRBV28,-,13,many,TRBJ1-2,TGTGCCAGCCATACCTGGGGTTTGAATGGCTACACCTTC,CASHTWGLNGYTF
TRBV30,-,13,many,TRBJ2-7,TGTGCCTGGAGTTGGCAGGGCGGGCGGGAGCAGTACTTC,CAWSWQGGREQYF
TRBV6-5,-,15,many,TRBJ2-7,TGTGCCAGCGCCGTATCTAGGGGGGTAGAATACGAGCAGTACTTC,CASAVSRGVEYEQYF
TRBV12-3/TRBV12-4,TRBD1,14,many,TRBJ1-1,TGTGCCAGCAGGGTGGGACAGTGGAACACTGAAGCTTTCTTT,CASRVGQWNTEAFF
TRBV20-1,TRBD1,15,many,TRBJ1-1,TGCAGCGCCGACAGGGGGCTCGTTCCGAACACTGAAGCTTTCTTT,CSADRGLVPNTEAFF
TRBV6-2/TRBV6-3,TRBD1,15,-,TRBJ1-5,TGTGCCAGCAGCTCCCGACAGGGGGAATATCAGCCCCAGCATTTT,CASSSRQGEYQPQHF
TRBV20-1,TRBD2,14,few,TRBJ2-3,TGCAGTGCGACTAGCGGGGGGAGATCAGATACGCAGTATTTT,CSATSGGRSDTQYF
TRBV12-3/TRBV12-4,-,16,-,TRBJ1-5,TGTGCCAGCAGTTTAGAAGTCGTCCTTAGCAATCAGCCCCAGCATTTT,CASSLEVVLSNQPQHF
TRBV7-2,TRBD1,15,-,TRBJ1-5,TGTACCAGCAGCTTGGGACAGGGAACCAATCAGCCCCAGCATTTT,CTSSLGQGTNQPQHF
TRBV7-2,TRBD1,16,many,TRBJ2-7,TGTGCCAGCAGTACCAACGGGGCAGGGGGTGGCTACGAGCAGTACTTC,CASSTNGAGGGYEQYF
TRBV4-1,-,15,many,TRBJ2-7,TGCGCCAGCAGCCAAGGTCGCAAATTGTTCTTGGAGCAGTACTTC,CASSQGRKLFLEQYF
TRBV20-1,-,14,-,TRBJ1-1,TGCAGTGATTCCGCCATGGGGGGGCAAACTGAAGCTTTCTTT,CSDSAMGGQTEAFF
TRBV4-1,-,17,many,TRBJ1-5,TGCGCCAGCAGCCAAGGTTTGATTGCAGGGTTCAATCAGCCCCAGCATTTT,CASSQGLIAGFNQPQHF
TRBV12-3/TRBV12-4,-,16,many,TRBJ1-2,TGTGCCAGCAAACCACCCAGGACCAGAGCTAACTATGGCTACACCTTC,CASKPPRTRANYGYTF
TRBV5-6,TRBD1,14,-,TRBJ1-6,TGTGCCAGCAAAGAGGGGACAGCCTTTTCACCCCTCCACTTT,CASKEGTAFSPLHF
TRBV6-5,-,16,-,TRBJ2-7,TGTGCCAGCAGTTTATGGGGGACGGGGACCTCAAGTGAGCAGTACTTC,CASSLWGTGTSSEQYF
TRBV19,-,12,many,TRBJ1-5,TGTGCCAGTAGTATAGGGAATCAGCCCCAGCATTTT,CASSIGNQPQHF
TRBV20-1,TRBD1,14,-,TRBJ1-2,TGCAGTCCAGCCGCGGGACAGGGGGCAAGGGGCTACACCTTC,CSPAAGQGARGYTF
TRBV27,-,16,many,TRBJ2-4,TGTGCCAGCAGTAGCGACAGAATACTAGCCAAAAACATTCAGTACTTC,CASSSDRILAKNIQYF
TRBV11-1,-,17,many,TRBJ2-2,TGTGCCAGCAGCTTAGGAGGCACCAACGCGAACACCGGGGAGCTGTTTTTT,CASSLGGTNANTGELFF
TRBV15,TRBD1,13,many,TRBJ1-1,TGTGCCACCAGCAGAGATTGGGACAGGGTCGCTTTCTTT,CATSRDWDRVAFF
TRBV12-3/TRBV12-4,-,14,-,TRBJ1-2,TGTGCCAGCAGTCGGAGACTGACTCCCTATGGCTACACCTTC,CASSRRLTPYGYTF
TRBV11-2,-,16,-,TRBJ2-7,TGTGCCAGCAGCTTCGGACCACTAGCTACTCTCCACGAGCAGTACTTC,CASSFGPLATLHEQYF
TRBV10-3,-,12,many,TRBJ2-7,TGTGCCATCAGCCGGGGACCCTACGAGCAGTACTTC,CAISRGPYEQYF
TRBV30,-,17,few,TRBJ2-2,TGTGCCTGGAGTGTATCCGGGACCCTGCCGAACACCGGGGAGCTGTTTTTT,CAWSVSGTLPNTGELFF
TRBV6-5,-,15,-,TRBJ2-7,TGTGCCAGCAGTTCCTCGTTCGGAAGCTCCTACGAGCAGTACTTC,CASSSSFGSSYEQYF
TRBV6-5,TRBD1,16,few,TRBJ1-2,TGTGCCAGCAGTTACACCCCGGGACAGGGGGCGCGTGGCTACACCTTC,CASSYTPGQGARGYTF
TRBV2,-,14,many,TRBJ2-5,TGTGCCAGCAGTGCACTGGCGGGCCAAGAGACCCAGTACTTC,CASSALAGQETQYF
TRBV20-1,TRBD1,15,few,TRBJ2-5,TGCAGTGCTATAAGATCCCCAGGGGGCGCAGAGACCCAGTACTTC,CSAIRSPGGAETQYF
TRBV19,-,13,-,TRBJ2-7,TGTGCCAGTAAGGGCGGTCTCTCCTACGAGCAGTACTTC,CASKGGLSYEQYF
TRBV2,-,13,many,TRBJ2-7,TGTGCCAGCAGACCGTCTGGGGCCGACGAGCAGTACTTC,CASRPSGADEQYF
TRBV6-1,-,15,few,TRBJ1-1,TGTGCCAGCACCCCCGGGTACAGAATGAACACTGAAGCTTTCTTT,CASTPGYRMNTEAFF
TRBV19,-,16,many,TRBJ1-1,TGTGCCAGTAGTAGAGGAAAATTCTGGGGGCCTACTGAAGCTTTCTTT,CASSRGKFWGPTEAFF
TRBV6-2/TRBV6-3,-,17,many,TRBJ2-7,TGTGCCAGCAGCTACATTCTTTTGCGGCAGATCTCCTACGAGCAGTACTTC,CASSYILLRQISYEQYF
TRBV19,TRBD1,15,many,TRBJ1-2,TGTGCCAGTAGAGAAATCGGACAGGGCAAGGGTGGCTACACCTTC,CASREIGQGKGGYTF